The 20 T cell receptor beta chains below were found in one sample sequenced in a study of OX40 agonist ivuxolimab in advanced cancers. Clones were read by immunoSEQ multiplex PCR, and TCRdb kept only the in-frame ones, dropping some. The repertoire has approximately 58,000 clones, more than 85% of them found once; the top ten carry around 0.42%. The material sequenced was CD4+ or CD8+ T cells sorted from blood, taken in a trial of the OX40 agonist ivuxolimab. The receptors stem from an adult with an advanced solid tumor such as melanoma, head and neck, liver or kidney cancer.

This chain uses TRBV7-9 with TRBJ2-7; 13 bases map to TRBD2. Germline CDR1 SEHNR, CDR2 FQNEAQ (reference sequence). The CDR3 has 17 amino acids. Germline trimming cut 5 bases from V and 3 bases from J; bases unmatched to any gene: 10. In nucleotides, the CDR3 is TGTGCCAGCAGCGACACTAGCGGGAGGGCCCCCTACTACGAGCAGTACTTC. This sequence encodes CASSDTSGRAPYYEQYF.

This chain joins TRBV5-4 and TRBJ2-3; no clear D gene. Trimming took 1 base from V and 0 from J, leaving 15 bases between them. CDR3 length: 17 residues. CDR1 and CDR2 from the germline V gene are SGHNT and YYREEE (reference sequence). This chain's CDR3 is CASSLSARLPSTDTQYF. CDR3 bases: TGTGCCAGCAGCTTGAGTGCTAGGCTCCCTAGCACAGATACGCAGTATTTT.

This clone has only one observation. This chain uses TRBV5-1 with TRBJ2-5; 14 bases match TRBD2. Trimming took 4 bases from V and 5 from J; bases not matched to a gene: 7. CDR1 SGHRS and CDR2 YFSETQ come from the germline V gene. The CDR3 is 16 residues long. CDR3 in amino acids: CASSQGLAGALETQYF. CDR3 DNA sequence: TGCGCCAGCAGCCAGGGACTAGCGGGAGCTTTGGAGACCCAGTACTTC.

V is TRBV19 and J is TRBJ1-1, with unresolved D. V lost 5 bases, J lost 1 base, and 14 bases lay in between. Germline V gene sequence: CDR1 LNHDA, CDR2 SQIVND (reference sequence). The CDR3 consists of 15 residues. The CDR3 here is CASSSTLGENTEAFF. In DNA, the CDR3 is TGTGCCAGTAGTTCTACGCTGGGCGAGAACACTGAAGCTTTCTTT.

V gene TRBV4-2 combines with J gene TRBJ1-2; TRBD1 is a possible D gene (6 bases). The CDR3 runs 14 residues. The germline gives CDR1 LGHNA, CDR2 YNFKEQ. V was cut by 0 bases and J by 4 bases, with 9 bases left in between. The CDR3 DNA is TGTGCCAGCAGCCAAGAACGAGGGGGCTATGGCTACACCTTC. Protein: CASSQERGGYGYTF.

The table lists this clone with a few counts. The chain recombines TRBV2 with TRBJ2-7, with a tentative D call TRBD2 (5 bases). CDR1 is SNHLY, CDR2 FYNNEI, per germline. CDR3 length: 13 residues. Between the trimmed V and J ends, which lost 6 bases and 4 bases, there was a span of 13 bases. CDR3 nucleotides: TGTGCCAGCAGCAGGACTGAGAATTACGAGCAGTACTTC. It encodes CASSRTENYEQYF.

This clone was observed once. The rearrangement joins TRBV5-1 to TRBJ1-2; no reliable D call. V gave up 1 base and J gave up 1 base, with 8 bases separating them. Germline loops: CDR1 SGHRS, CDR2 YFSETQ. The CDR3 sequence is 14 residues long. CDR3 residues: CASSLLWGNYGYTF. The CDR3 nucleotides are TGCGCCAGCAGCTTGTTGTGGGGTAACTATGGCTACACCTTC.

The chain has TRBV18 and TRBJ1-2, with D possibly being TRBD1 (5 bases). Trimming shortened V by 2 bases and J by 0 bases, and 13 bases separated the two germline ends. Looked up from germline, CDR1 is KGHSH and CDR2 is LQKENI. CDR3 length: 16 amino acids. The CDR3 region has the DNA TGTGCCAGCTCACCATTCTCGGACAACCCTAACTATGGCTACACCTTC. Translating gives CASSPFSDNPNYGYTF.

This chain uses TRBV10-1 with TRBJ2-1, with TRBD2 matching over 15 bases. J lost 7 bases, V lost 2 bases, and 0 bases had no gene match. Germline CDR1 WNHNN, CDR2 SYGVQD (reference sequence). The CDR3 extends over 15 amino acids. CDR3 nucleotides: TGCGCCAGCAGTGAGGGACTAGCGGGAGGGAATGAGCAGTTCTTC. It translates to CASSEGLAGGNEQFF.

The rearrangement joins TRBV7-8 to TRBJ2-7; D is possibly TRBD2 (5 bases). The CDR3 spans 14 residues. V was clipped by 1 base and J by 6 bases, with 13 bases between them. CDR1 and CDR2 from the germline V gene are SGHVS and FQNEAQ. DNA of the CDR3: TGTGCCAGCAGCTTAGTAGGTAATCGGGGCGAGCAGTACTTC. Translating gives CASSLVGNRGEQYF.

This chain joins TRBV7-9 and TRBJ2-1, with D unresolved. V was shortened by 1 base and J by 2 bases, with 9 bases between the two germline ends. The CDR3 is 15 amino acids. Germline CDR1 reads SEHNR; CDR2 reads FQNEAQ (reference sequence). The CDR3 loop is CASSLGGATYNEQFF. The CDR3 nucleotides are TGTGCCAGCAGCTTAGGAGGAGCGACCTACAATGAGCAGTTCTTC.

The chain couples TRBV7-9 to TRBJ2-1, with D possibly TRBD1 on 6 matching bases. There are 13 residues in the CDR3. CDR1 is SEHNR and CDR2 is FQNEAQ in the germline V gene (reference sequence). V was clipped by 5 bases and J by 9 bases, with 14 bases between them. CDR3: CASSPGHSTEQFF. Written as DNA, the CDR3 is TGTGCCAGCAGCCCGGGACACAGCACTGAGCAGTTCTTC.

The J gene is TRBJ2-5, the V gene TRBV6-1; the D is unclear. V dropped 3 bases and J dropped 1 base, with 6 bases sitting between them. CDR1 MNHNS and CDR2 SASEGT come from the germline V gene. CDR3 size: 13 residues. CDR3 in amino acids: CASSEVTQETQYF. CDR3 DNA: TGTGCCAGCAGTGAGGTCACCCAAGAGACCCAGTACTTC.

The J gene is TRBJ2-2, the V gene TRBV5-4, with unresolved D. The CDR3 contains 13 residues. Germline V gene lookup returns CDR1 SGHNT and CDR2 YYREEE (reference sequence). The V and J ends lost 0 bases and 6 bases respectively, with 6 bases between them. The CDR3 sequence is CASSLERAGELFF. The CDR3 DNA sequence: TGTGCCAGCAGCTTGGAAAGGGCCGGGGAGCTGTTTTTT.

The gene calls are TRBV7-9 and TRBJ1-2; D not resolved. Germline V lookup: CDR1 SEHNR, CDR2 FQNEAQ (reference sequence). Trimming shortened V by 3 bases and J by 6 bases, and 8 bases separated the two germline ends. The CDR3 runs to 12 residues. This chain's CDR3 is CASSFNGDGYTF. CDR3 nucleotide sequence: TGTGCCAGCAGCTTTAATGGGGATGGCTACACCTTC.

The V call is TRBV11-2, the J call TRBJ2-1; TRBD2 matches 9 bases. Germline V lookup: CDR1 SGHAT, CDR2 FQNNGV. V trimming: 6 bases; J trimming: 2 bases; junction bases outside the gene matches: 8. The CDR3 consists of 16 residues. CDR3 nucleotides: TGTGCCAGCAGGAAAATTAGCGGGAGAGCCTACAATGAGCAGTTCTTC. Translation: CASRKISGRAYNEQFF.

The CDR3 region has the DNA TGTGCCATCAGTTCTAGGGGCACTGAAGCTTTCTTT. Its protein is CAISSRGTEAFF. The V call is TRBV10-3, the J call TRBJ1-1; the D gene is possibly TRBD1 (5 bases). The CDR3 is made up of 12 amino acids. In germline, CDR1 is ENHRY, CDR2 SYGVKD. With 5 bases removed from V and 4 bases from J, the gap between germline ends came to 8 bases.

J is TRBJ1-1 and V is TRBV6-5; D gene uncertain. Trimming shortened V by 6 bases and J by 2 bases, and 16 bases separated the two germline ends. This CDR3 is 15 amino acids long. The germline CDR1 and CDR2 sequences are MNHEY and SVGAGI. CDR3 nucleotide sequence: TGTGCCAGCAGATTCGACGTAAAGTCAAACACTGAAGCTTTCTTT. This codes for CASRFDVKSNTEAFF.

This rearrangement joins TRBV30 to TRBJ1-5; D is uncertain. CDR1 GTSNPN and CDR2 SVGIG come from the germline V gene (reference sequence). Between the trimmed V and J ends, which lost 0 bases and 4 bases, there was a span of 10 bases. The CDR3 length is 14 residues. CDR3 sequence (DNA): TGTGCCTGGAGTGTACTGGCGGAAAATCAGCCCCAGCATTTT. Translation: CAWSVLAENQPQHF.

Here the CDR3 reads CASSEGLGIYEQYF. In DNA, the CDR3 is TGCGCCAGCAGTGAGGGTCTGGGGATCTACGAGCAGTACTTC. The V gene is TRBV10-1, the J gene TRBJ2-7; no clear D gene. CDR1 is WNHNN and CDR2 is SYGVQD in the germline V gene (reference sequence). The ends were cut back, 2 bases at V and 3 bases at J, with 11 bases in the middle. This CDR3 has 14 amino acids.